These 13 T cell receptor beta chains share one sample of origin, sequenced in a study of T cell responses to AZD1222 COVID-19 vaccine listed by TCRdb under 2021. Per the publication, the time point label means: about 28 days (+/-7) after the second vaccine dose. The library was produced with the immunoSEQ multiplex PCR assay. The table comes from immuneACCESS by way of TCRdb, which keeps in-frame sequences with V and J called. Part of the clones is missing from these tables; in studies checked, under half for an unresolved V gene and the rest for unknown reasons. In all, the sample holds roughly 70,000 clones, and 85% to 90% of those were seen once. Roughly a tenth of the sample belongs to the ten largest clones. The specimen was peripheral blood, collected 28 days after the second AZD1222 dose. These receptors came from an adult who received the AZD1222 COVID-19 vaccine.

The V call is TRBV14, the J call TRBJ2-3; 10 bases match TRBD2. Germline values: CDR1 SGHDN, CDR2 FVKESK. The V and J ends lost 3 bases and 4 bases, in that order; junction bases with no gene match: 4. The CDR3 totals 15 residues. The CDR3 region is CASSQLAGVADTQYF. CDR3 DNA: TGTGCCAGCAGCCAGCTAGCGGGAGTTGCAGATACGCAGTATTTT.

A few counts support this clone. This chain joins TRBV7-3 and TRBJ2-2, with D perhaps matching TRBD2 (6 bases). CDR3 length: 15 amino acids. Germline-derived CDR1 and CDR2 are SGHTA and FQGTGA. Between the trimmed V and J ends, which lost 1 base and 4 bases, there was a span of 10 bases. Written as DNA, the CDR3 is TGTGCCAGCAGCTTAATAGGTAGCGGCACCGGGGAGCTGTTTTTT. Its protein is CASSLIGSGTGELFF.

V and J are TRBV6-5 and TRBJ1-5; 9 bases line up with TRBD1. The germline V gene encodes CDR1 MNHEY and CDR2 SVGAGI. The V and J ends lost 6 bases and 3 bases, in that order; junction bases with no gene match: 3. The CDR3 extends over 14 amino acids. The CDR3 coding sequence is TGTGCCAGCAGGCGACAGGGGGTCAATCAGCCCCAGCATTTT. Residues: CASRRQGVNQPQHF.

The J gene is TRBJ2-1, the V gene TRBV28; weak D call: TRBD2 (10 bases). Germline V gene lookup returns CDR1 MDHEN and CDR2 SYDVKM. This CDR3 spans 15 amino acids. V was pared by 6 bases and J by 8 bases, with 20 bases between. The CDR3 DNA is TGTGCCAGCAGCACTAGCGGGGACAGGGCGTATGAGCAGTTCTTC. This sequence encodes CASSTSGDRAYEQFF.

The CDR3 here is CASSLGGSDEKLFF. The CDR3 nucleotides are TGTGCCAGCAGTTTAGGGGGGAGCGATGAAAAACTGTTTTTT. This sequence joins TRBV28 and TRBJ1-4; tentatively, D is TRBD1 (5 bases). Trimming stripped 2 bases from V and 6 bases from J, with 10 bases between. The CDR3 length is 14 residues. Germline V CDR1 and CDR2: MDHEN, SYDVKM.

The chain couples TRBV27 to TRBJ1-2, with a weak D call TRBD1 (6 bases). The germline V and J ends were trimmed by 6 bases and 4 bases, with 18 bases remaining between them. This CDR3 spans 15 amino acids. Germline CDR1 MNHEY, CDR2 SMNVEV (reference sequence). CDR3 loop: CASSKNRAAVYGYTF. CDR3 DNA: TGTGCCAGCAGCAAGAACAGGGCAGCGGTCTATGGCTACACCTTC.

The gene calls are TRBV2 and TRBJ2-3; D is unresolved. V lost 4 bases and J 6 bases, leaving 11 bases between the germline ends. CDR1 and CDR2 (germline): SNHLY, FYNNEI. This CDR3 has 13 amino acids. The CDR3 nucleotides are TGTGCCAGCAGTGGAGAAATGTCGGATACGCAGTATTTT. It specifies CASSGEMSDTQYF.

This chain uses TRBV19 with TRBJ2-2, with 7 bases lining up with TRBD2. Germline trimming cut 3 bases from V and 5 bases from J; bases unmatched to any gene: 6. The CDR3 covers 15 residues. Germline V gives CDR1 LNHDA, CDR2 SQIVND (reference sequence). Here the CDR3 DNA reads TGTGCCAGTAGTATTAAGCGGGGAGGGACCGGGGAGCTGTTTTTT. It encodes CASSIKRGGTGELFF.

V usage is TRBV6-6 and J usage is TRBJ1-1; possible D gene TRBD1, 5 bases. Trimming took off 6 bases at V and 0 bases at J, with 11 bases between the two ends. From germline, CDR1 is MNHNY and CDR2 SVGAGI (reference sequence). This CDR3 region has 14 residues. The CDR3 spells CASSRDRMNTEAFF. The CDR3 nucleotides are TGTGCCAGCAGCCGAGACAGAATGAACACTGAAGCTTTCTTT.

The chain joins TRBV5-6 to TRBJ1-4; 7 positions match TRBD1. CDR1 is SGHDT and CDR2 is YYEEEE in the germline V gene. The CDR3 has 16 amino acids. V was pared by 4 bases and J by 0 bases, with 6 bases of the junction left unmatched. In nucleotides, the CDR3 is TGTGCCAGCAGCCGGCAGGGGGTTACAACTAATGAAAAACTGTTTTTT. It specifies CASSRQGVTTNEKLFF. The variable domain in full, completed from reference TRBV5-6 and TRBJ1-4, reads DAGVTQSPTHLIKTRGQQVTLRCSPKSGHDTVSWYQQALGQGPQFIFQYYEEEERQRGNFPDRFSGHQFPNYSSELNVNALLLGDSALYLCASSRQGVTTNEKLFFGSGTQLSVL.

The CDR3 loop reads CASSNAAGHEQYF. DNA for the CDR3: TGTGCCAGCAGTAACGCCGCCGGGCACGAGCAGTACTTC. This chain connects TRBV6-2 or TRBV6-3 to TRBJ2-7; D call uncertain. Germline CDR1 reads MNHEY; CDR2 reads SVGEGT. The CDR3 consists of 13 residues. V was pared by 5 bases and J by 5 bases, with 13 bases between.

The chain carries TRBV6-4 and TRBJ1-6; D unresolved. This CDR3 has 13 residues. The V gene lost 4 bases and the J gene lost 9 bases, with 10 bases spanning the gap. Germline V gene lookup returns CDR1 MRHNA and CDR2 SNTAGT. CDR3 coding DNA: TGTGCCAGCAGTGTGAGCTTTGGTTCACCCCTCCACTTT. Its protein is CASSVSFGSPLHF.

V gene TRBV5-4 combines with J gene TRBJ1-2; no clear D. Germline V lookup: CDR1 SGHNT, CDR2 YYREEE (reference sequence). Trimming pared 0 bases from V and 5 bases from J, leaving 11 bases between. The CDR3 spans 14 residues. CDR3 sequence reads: CASSLDRRLYGYTF. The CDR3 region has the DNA TGTGCCAGCAGCTTGGACAGACGGTTGTATGGCTACACCTTC.